The source of this TCR beta chain is a study of cytomegalovirus exposure and HLA in healthy donors. Findings and caveats of the study: The study carried out a later analysis of TCR beta sequences. It associated approximately 17,000 of them with specific HLA alleles at a false discovery rate of 0.05.

The length of the CDR3 is 20 residues. CDR1 SGHVS and CDR2 FQNEAQ come from the germline V gene. The J segment lost 0 bases and the V segment lost 5 bases, leaving 15 bases of the junction unmatched. The PCR made use of 60 Vbeta and 13 Jbeta primers. Profiling relied on immunoSEQ multiplex PCR, and the TCRdb table lists in-frame clones only, not all of them. The sample carries more than 150,000 clones, over 70% recorded once. Details on this clone: Its antigen is unidentified.

The sequence was obtained from a man between 18 and 29 years old in good health and CMV-seronegative. Sequencing was carried out using PBMCs. This rearrangement joins TRBV7-8 to TRBJ2-3, with 12 bases fitting TRBD2. CDR3 coding DNA: TGTGCCAGCAGCCGCCGGCGGCTAGCGGGGGGGTTTGGGAGCACAGATACGCAGTATTTT. It encodes CASSRRRLAGGFGSTDTQYF.